The T cell receptor (beta chain) described here comes from a study of T cells in Graves' hyperthyroidism and ophthalmopathy. Study-level results: Ophthalmopathy was model-predicted a median 6.5 months pre-onset.

CDR1 and CDR2 from the germline V gene are MNHNS and SASEGT. This CDR3 spans 15 amino acids. V gave up 1 base and J gave up 1 base, with 10 bases separating them. The investigators amplified TCR beta CDR3 regions from RNA transcripts. First-round RT-PCR targeting the TCR CDR3 was performed with the HTBI primer set. TCRdb processed the multiplex PCR reads anew with MiXCR; each CDR3 protein has one entry. The data contain around 360,000 distinct CDR3 sequences, roughly 15% of them singletons. Uncontrolled infection, other autoimmune disease, pregnancy or lactation led to exclusion. Diagnosing involved the use of clinical symptoms, serum thyroxine and TRAb, thyroid ultrasound and orbital computed tomography. Using roughly 9.4 ml of fresh peripheral blood, PBMCs were prepared. The table lists this clonotype with many counts. The target antigen is unknown.

The TCR comes from a woman aged 60-75 years with Graves' ophthalmopathy. This rearrangement joins TRBV6-1 to TRBJ1-1; D gene ambiguous. The specimen was blood. CDR3: CASSEVWTGNTEAFF. The CDR3 coding sequence is TGTGCCAGCAGTGAAGTGTGGACCGGGAACACTGAAGCTTTCTTT.